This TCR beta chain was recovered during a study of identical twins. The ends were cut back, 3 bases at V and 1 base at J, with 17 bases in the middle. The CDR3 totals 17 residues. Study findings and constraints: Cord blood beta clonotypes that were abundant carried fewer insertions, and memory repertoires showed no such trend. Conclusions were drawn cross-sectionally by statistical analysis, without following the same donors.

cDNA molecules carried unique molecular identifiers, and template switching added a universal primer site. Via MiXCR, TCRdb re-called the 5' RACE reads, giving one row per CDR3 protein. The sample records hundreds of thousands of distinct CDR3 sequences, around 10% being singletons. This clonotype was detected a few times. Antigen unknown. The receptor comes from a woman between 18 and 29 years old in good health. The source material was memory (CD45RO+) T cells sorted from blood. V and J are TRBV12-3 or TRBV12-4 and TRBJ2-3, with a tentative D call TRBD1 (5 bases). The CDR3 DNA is TGTGCCAGCAGTTTCCCCGGTCAGGGCCCTGGCACAGATACGCAGTATTTT. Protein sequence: CASSFPGQGPGTDTQYF.